Listed below are T cell receptor beta chains from one sample, sequenced in a study of cytomegalovirus exposure and HLA in healthy donors. The repertoire was sequenced with immunoSEQ multiplex PCR; TCRdb's copy has only in-frame clones and lacks some. The profile shows about 150,000 clones, about 88% of them singletons. The sample comprised PBMCs. Every receptor here comes from a woman aged 18 to 35 in good health and CMV-seronegative. Each CDR3 is given with its conserved first and last residue. D genes are given only for firm matches. The listing skips clone size in some rows; elsewhere it reads once, few, many or a size class.

d_call,j_call,clone_size,v_call,cdr3_nt,cdr3_aa
TRBD2,TRBJ2-1,once,TRBV28,TGTGCCAGCAGTTCCTCCCGGCGGGGGATCTACAATGAGCAGTTCTTC,CASSSSRRGIYNEQFF
-,TRBJ2-1,-,TRBV4-2,TGTGCCAGCAGCGGTCGAAAGGCGGTCTCCTACAATGAGCAGTTCTTC,CASSGRKAVSYNEQFF
-,TRBJ2-7,-,TRBV30,TGTGCCTGGAGTAGGGGGTTCCTCTACGAGCAGTACTTC,CAWSRGFLYEQYF
TRBD2,TRBJ2-5,-,TRBV29-1,TGCAGCGTTGTCCCCGGGGGGGAGACCCAGTACTTC,CSVVPGGETQYF
TRBD1,TRBJ1-4,-,TRBV4-1,TGCGCCAGCAGCCAAGCCCCCGGACAGGTTAATGAAAAACTGTTTTTT,CASSQAPGQVNEKLFF
-,TRBJ1-5,-,TRBV4-1,TGCGCCAGCAGCCAAGATCGGGGGATCGGCAATCAGCCCCAGCATTTT,CASSQDRGIGNQPQHF
-,TRBJ2-7,once,TRBV7-9,TGTGCCAGCAGCTCCCTGGAGACTAACCCCTACGAGCAGTACTTC,CASSSLETNPYEQYF
-,TRBJ2-5,once,TRBV10-3,TGTGCCATCAGTGGCGGGGGCAGGGGCCGGGGAGAGACCCAGTACTTC,CAISGGGRGRGETQYF
-,TRBJ2-7,-,TRBV7-9,TGTGCCAGCAGCCCCGGGGAGGCCGACTACGAGCAGTACTTC,CASSPGEADYEQYF
TRBD1,TRBJ2-7,-,TRBV5-1,TGCGCCAGCAGCTCGCCCGGGACAGTTCTCTACGAGCAGTACTTC,CASSSPGTVLYEQYF
-,TRBJ2-3,-,TRBV2,TGTGCCAGCATTGGGGACACCCTCACAGATACGCAGTATTTT,CASIGDTLTDTQYF
-,TRBJ1-2,-,TRBV11-2,TGTGCCAGCAGCCAAAGCTGGGGAGGAAATGGCTACACCTTC,CASSQSWGGNGYTF
TRBD1,TRBJ2-5,-,TRBV27,TGTGCCAGCAGTTTATATAGGGGGACAGGGTCGAGAGAGACCCAGTACTTC,CASSLYRGTGSRETQYF
-,TRBJ2-1,-,TRBV7-9,TGTGCCAGCAGCCTTACTCCGGGAAGCTCCTACAATGAGCAGTTCTTC,CASSLTPGSSYNEQFF
-,TRBJ1-3,-,TRBV11-2,TGTGCCAGCAGCTTGCCAGCTGGAAACACCATATATTTT,CASSLPAGNTIYF
TRBD2,TRBJ2-1,-,TRBV5-1,TGCGCCAGCAGCGCCGCGAGTAGCGGGGCCCTCTCCTACAATGAGCAGTTCTTC,CASSAASSGALSYNEQFF
-,TRBJ1-1,-,TRBV28,TGTGCCAGCACCCCAGAGAGGGTTAGTACTGAAGCTTTCTTT,CASTPERVSTEAFF
TRBD2,TRBJ2-7,once,TRBV6-5,TGTGCCAGCAGTCAGACTAGCGAGCCCTACGAGCAGTACTTC,CASSQTSEPYEQYF